This T cell receptor beta chain was captured in a study of cytomegalovirus exposure and HLA in healthy donors. On the study more broadly: Researchers found that more than 70% of 398 genotyped donors fell within the Caucasian-associated ancestry cluster. The study's findings and limits: TCR beta sequences reportedly predicted the HLA-A and HLA-B alleles of most subjects accurately.

Turning to this clone: Antigen specificity is unknown.

Healthy bone marrow donors formed the donor group. PCR primers comprised 60 Vbeta and 13 Jbeta primers. Measured with immunoSEQ multiplex PCR; TCRdb has only the in-frame clones, and not every one. This sample yields about 140,000 clones, of which around 65% are seen a single time; 6.5% belongs to the top ten. Sequences were obtained from PBMCs. This sequence originates from a woman aged 55-69 years in good health and CMV-seronegative.

The CDR3 region is CSVYGQGQVNEKLFF. DNA for the CDR3: TGCAGCGTTTACGGACAGGGACAGGTTAATGAAAAACTGTTTTTT. This chain joins TRBV29-1 and TRBJ1-4, with 8 bases matching TRBD1. V lost 5 bases to trimming and J lost 4 bases; unmatched junction nucleotides: 9. This CDR3 has 15 residues. CDR1 is SQVTM and CDR2 is ANQGSEA in the germline V gene.